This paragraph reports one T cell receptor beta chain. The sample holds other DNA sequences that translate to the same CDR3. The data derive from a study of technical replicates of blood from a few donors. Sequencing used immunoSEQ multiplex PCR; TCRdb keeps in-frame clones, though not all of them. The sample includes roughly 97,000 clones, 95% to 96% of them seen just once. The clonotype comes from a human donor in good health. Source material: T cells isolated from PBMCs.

CDR3 DNA sequence: TGTGCCAGCAGCGTAGGAGATAGCAATCAGCCCCAGCATTTT. Translated, it gives CASSVGDSNQPQHF. This sequence joins TRBV9 and TRBJ1-5; the D is unclear. Between the trimmed V and J ends, which lost 0 bases and 0 bases, there was a span of 4 bases. The CDR3 totals 14 residues. CDR1 is SGDLS, CDR2 YYNGEE, per germline.